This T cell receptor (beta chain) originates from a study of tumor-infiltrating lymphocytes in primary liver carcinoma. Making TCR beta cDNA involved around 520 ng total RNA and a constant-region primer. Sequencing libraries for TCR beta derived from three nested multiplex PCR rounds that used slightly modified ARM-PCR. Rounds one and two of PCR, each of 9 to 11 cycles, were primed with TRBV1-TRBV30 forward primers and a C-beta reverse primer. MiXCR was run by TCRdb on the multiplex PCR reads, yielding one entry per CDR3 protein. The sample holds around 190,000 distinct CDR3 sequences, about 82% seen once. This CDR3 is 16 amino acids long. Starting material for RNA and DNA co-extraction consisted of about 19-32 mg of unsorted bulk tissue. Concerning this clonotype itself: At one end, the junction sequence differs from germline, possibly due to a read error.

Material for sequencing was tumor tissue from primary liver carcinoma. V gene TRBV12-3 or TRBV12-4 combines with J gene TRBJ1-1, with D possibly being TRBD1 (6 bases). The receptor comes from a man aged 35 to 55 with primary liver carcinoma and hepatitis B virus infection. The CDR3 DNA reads TGTGCCAGCAGTTTCATCTTGGAACAGGGAAACACTGAAGCCTTCTTT. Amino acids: CASSFILEQGNTEAFF.